This record covers a single T cell receptor beta chain. TCRdb's copy holds only in-frame clones and misses some; the assay was immunoSEQ multiplex PCR. The sample has about 85,000 clones; approximately 89% are singletons. The CDR3 has 12 amino acids. V gave up 1 base and J gave up 5 bases, with 5 bases separating them. The germline V gene has CDR1 SGHTA and CDR2 FQGNSA. This sample stems from a study of T cell changes during pregnancy in multiple sclerosis. The sequences come from peripheral blood, collected in the first trimester of pregnancy. The genes are TRBV7-2 and TRBJ2-5; D may be TRBD2 (5 bases). The receptor comes from a female donor with multiple sclerosis, enrolled in a pregnancy study. CDR3 in DNA: TGTGCCAGCAGCTTAGGGAGGGAGACCCAGTACTTC. Translation gives CASSLGRETQYF.